Reported below is one TCR beta chain. These data belong to a study of T cells of healthy individuals. The J segment lost 5 bases and the V segment lost 4 bases, leaving 5 bases of the junction unmatched. The CDR3 runs 12 residues. Looked up from germline, CDR1 is SQVTM and CDR2 is ANQGSEA. MiXCR, applied by TCRdb to the 5' RACE reads, yields one record per CDR3 protein. The profile covers 40,000 to 60,000 distinct CDR3 sequences, with roughly 14% appearing a single time and around 16% taken by the ten largest. This sequence originates from a human donor in good health. V gene TRBV29-1 combines with J gene TRBJ2-7; 7 bases align to TRBD1. The CDR3 sequence is CSVVLGGHEQYF. The CDR3 DNA follows: TGCAGCGTTGTTTTAGGGGGCCACGAGCAGTACTTC.